Each of the 2 T cell receptor beta chains below was sequenced from the same sample in a study of T-cell memory formation after mild COVID-19. TCRdb re-called the 5' RACE reads with MiXCR, one entry per CDR3 protein. The sample lists under 450,000 distinct CDR3 sequences; about an eighth were seen once. The sample comprised PBMCs or a T cell subset sorted from them (not recorded which). Every receptor here comes from a man between 18 and 35 years old who had mild COVID-19 (a few samples of this study predate the infection). Cell type and time point are not known.

This chain joins TRBV29-1 and TRBJ1-1, with D possibly matching TRBD1 (6 bases). CDR1 is SQVTM and CDR2 is ANQGSEA in the germline V gene. The CDR3 spans 15 residues. Trimming stripped 4 bases from V and 0 bases from J, with 15 bases between. CDR3 bases: TGCAGCGTTGGCCCCCTGGGACACTTGAACACTGAAGCTTTCTTT. This encodes CSVGPLGHLNTEAFF.

This clonotype was detected a few times. The chain uses TRBV7-2 and TRBJ2-3; D unclear. V gave up 1 base and J gave up 5 bases, with 16 bases separating them. CDR1 is SGHTA, CDR2 FQGNSA, per germline. The CDR3 runs 16 residues. As DNA, the CDR3 is TGTGCCAGCAGCTTAGTATTTTCTGTTAGTGTAGATACGCAGTATTTT. Translation: CASSLVFSVSVDTQYF.